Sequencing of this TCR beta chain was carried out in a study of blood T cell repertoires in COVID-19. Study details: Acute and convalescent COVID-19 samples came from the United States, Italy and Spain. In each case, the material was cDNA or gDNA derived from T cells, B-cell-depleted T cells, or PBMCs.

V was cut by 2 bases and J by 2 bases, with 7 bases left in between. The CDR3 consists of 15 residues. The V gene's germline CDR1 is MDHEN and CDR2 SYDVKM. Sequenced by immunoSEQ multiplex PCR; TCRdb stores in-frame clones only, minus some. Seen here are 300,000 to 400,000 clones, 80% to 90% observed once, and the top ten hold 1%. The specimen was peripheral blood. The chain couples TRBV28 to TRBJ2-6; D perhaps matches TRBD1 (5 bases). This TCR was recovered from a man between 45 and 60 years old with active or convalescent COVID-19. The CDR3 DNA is TGTGCCAGCAGTTTAAGGGGTGCTGGGGCCAACGTCCTGACTTTC. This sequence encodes CASSLRGAGANVLTF.